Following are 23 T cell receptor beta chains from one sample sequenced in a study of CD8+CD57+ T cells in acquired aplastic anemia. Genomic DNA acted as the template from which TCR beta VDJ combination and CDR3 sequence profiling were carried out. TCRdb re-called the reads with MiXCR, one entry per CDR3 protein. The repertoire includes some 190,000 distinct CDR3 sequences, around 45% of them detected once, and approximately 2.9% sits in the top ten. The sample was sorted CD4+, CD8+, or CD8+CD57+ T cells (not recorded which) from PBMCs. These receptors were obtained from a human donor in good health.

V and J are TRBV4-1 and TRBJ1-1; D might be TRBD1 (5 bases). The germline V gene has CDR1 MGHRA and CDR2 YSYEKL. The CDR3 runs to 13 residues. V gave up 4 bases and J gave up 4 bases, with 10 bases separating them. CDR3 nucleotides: TGCGCCAGCAGCCGGGGGGGTACCACTGAAGCTTTCTTT. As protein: CASSRGGTTEAFF.

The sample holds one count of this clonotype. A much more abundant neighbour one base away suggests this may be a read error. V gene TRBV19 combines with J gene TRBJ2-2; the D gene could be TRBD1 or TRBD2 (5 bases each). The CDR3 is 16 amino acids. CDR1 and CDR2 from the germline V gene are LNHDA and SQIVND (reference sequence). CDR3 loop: CASSPGHTVITGEPFF. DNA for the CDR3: TGTGCCAGTAGTCCCGGACACACGGTTATCACCGGGGAGCCGTTTTTT.

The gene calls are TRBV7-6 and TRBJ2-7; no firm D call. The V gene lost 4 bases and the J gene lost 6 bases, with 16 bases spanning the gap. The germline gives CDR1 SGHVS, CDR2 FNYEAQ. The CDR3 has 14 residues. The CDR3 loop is CASSSRLGPGEQYF. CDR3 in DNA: TGTGCCAGCAGCTCCCGATTGGGCCCTGGCGAGCAGTACTTC.

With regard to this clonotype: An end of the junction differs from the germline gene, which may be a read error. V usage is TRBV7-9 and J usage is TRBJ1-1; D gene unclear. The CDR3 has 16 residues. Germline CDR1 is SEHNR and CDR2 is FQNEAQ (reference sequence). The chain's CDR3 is CASSLVVGRLNTEAFF. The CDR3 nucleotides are TGTGCCAGCAGCTTAGTGGTAGGCCGCTTGAACACTGAAGCTTTCTTC.

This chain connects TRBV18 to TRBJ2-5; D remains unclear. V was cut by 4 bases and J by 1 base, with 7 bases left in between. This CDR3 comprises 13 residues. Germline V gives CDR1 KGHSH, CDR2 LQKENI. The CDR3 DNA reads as TGTGCCAGCTCACTCCAGATCCAAGAGACCCAGTACTTC. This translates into CASSLQIQETQYF.

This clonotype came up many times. The CDR3 sequence: CASRRGARVFF. The CDR3 DNA follows: TGTGCCAGCAGAAGAGGAGCTCGGGTGTTCTTC. The chain employs TRBV12-3 or TRBV12-4 and TRBJ2-1; D is unresolved. The V end lost 6 bases, the J end lost 15 bases, and 15 bases lay between the germline ends. The CDR3 extends over 11 amino acids.

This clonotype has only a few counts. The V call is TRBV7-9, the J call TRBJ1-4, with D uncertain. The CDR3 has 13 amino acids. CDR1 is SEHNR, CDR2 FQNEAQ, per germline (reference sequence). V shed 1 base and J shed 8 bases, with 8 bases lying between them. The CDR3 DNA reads TGTGCCAGCAGCTTAGAAGTCGCGGAAAAACTGTTTTTT. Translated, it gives CASSLEVAEKLFF. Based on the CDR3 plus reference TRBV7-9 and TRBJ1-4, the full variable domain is DTGVSQNPRHKITKRGQNVTFRCDPISEHNRLYWYRQTLGQGPEFLTYFQNEAQLEKSRLLSDRFSAERPKGSFSTLEIQRTEQGDSAMYLCASSLEVAEKLFFGSGTQLSVL.

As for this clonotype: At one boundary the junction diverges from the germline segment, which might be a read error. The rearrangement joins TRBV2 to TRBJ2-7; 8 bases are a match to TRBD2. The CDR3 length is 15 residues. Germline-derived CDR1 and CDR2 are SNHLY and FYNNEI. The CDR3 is CASRGTGGAPVGQYF. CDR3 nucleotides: TGCGCCAGCAGAGGGACCGGGGGGGCCCCTGTGGGGCAGTACTTC.

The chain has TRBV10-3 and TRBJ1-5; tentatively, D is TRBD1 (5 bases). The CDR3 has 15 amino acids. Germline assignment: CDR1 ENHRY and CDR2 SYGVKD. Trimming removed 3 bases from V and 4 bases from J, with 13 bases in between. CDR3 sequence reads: CAISDASGRNQPQHF. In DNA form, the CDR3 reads TGTGCCATCAGTGACGCTTCAGGGAGGAATCAGCCCCAGCATTTT.

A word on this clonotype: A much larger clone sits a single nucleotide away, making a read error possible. CDR3: CASSERELGYTF. As DNA, the CDR3 is TGTGCCAGCAGTGAACGGGAGTTGGGCTACACCTTC. The chain joins TRBV6-1 to TRBJ1-2; D unclear. The germline V gene encodes CDR1 MNHNS and CDR2 SASEGT. This CDR3 has 12 amino acids. V gave up 2 bases and J gave up 8 bases, with 9 bases separating them.

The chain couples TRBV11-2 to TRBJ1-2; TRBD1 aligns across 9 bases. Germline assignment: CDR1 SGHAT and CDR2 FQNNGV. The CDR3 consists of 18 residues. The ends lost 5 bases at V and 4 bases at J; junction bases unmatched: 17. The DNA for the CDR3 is TGTGCCAGCAGCATTATCGGGACAGGGCAGCATTTCACCTATGGCTACACCTTC. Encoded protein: CASSIIGTGQHFTYGYTF.

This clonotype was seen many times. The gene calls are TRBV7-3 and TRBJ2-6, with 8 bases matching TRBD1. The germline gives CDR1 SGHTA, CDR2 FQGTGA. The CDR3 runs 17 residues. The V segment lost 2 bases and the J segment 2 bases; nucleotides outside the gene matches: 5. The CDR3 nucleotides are TGTGCCAGCAGCTTATCCAACAGGGGGGCTGGGGCCAACGTCCTGACTTTC. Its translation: CASSLSNRGAGANVLTF.

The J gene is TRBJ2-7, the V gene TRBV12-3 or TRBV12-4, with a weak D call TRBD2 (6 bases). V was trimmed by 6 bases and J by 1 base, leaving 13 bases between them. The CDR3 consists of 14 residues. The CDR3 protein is CASRVSRGSYEQYF. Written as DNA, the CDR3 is TGTGCCAGCAGGGTCTCCCGGGGGTCCTACGAGCAGTACTTC.

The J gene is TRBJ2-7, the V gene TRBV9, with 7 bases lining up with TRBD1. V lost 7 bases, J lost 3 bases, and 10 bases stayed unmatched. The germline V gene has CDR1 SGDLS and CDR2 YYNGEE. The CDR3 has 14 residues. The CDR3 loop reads CASSPGQQYYEQYF. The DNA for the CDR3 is TGTGCCAGCTCTCCGGGACAGCAGTACTACGAGCAGTACTTC.

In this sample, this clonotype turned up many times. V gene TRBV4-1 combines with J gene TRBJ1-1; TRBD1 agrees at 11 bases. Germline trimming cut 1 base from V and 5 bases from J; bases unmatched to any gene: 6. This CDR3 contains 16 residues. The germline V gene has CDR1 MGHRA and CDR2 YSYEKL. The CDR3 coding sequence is TGCGCCAGCAGCCAAGCCCCAGGGACAGGGGGAACTGAAGCTTTCTTT. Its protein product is CASSQAPGTGGTEAFF.

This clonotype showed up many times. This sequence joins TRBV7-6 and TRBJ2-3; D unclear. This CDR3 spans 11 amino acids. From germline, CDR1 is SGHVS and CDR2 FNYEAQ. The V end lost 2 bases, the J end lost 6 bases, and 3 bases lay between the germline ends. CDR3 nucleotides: TGTGCCAGCAGCTTATCCGATACGCAGTATTTT. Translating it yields CASSLSDTQYF.

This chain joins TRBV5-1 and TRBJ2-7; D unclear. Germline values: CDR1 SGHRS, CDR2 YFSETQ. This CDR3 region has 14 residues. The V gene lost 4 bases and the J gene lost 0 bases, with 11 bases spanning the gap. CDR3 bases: TGCGCCAGCAGCGTTCTGCAGAGCTCCTACGAGCAGTACTTC. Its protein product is CASSVLQSSYEQYF.

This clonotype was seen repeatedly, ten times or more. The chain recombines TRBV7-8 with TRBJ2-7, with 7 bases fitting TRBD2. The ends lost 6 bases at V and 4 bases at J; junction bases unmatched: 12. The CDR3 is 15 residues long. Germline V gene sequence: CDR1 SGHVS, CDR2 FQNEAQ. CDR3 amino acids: CASSSLPGLPYEQYF. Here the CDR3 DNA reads TGTGCCAGCAGTTCTCTCCCGGGACTACCGTACGAGCAGTACTTC. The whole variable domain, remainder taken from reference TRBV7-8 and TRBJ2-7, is GAGVSQSPRYKVAKRGQDVALRCDPISGHVSLFWYQQALGQGPEFLTYFQNEAQLDKSGLPSDRFFAERPEGSVSTLKIQRTQQEDSAVYLCASSSLPGLPYEQYFGPGTRLTVT.

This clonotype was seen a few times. In DNA, the CDR3 is TGTGCCAGCAGCTTAAACGAAGGGGGAATCTACGAGCAGTACTTC. Protein product: CASSLNEGGIYEQYF. This chain uses TRBV7-9 with TRBJ2-7, with D perhaps matching TRBD1 (6 bases). Germline CDR1 is SEHNR and CDR2 is FQNEAQ (reference sequence). The ends were cut back, 2 bases at V and 3 bases at J, with 14 bases in the middle. The length of the CDR3 is 15 residues.

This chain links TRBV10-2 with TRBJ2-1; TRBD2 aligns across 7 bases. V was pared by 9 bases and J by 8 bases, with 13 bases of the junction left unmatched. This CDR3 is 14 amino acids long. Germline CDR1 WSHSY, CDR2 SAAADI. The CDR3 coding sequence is TGCGCCAGTTGTAAATCGGGGGGAGACGATGAGCAGTTCTTC. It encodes CASCKSGGDDEQFF.

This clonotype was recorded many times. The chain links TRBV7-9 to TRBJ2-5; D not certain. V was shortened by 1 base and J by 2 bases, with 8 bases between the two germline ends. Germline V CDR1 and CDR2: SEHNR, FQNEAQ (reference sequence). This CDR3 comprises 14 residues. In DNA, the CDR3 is TGTGCCAGCAGCTTAGTGGGCTTGCAAGAGACCCAGTACTTC. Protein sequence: CASSLVGLQETQYF.

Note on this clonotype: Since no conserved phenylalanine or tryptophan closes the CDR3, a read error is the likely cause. Written as DNA, the CDR3 is TGTGCCAGCAGGGACGGGATAACAGGGACTTCCTATAATTCACCCCTCCACCTT. It encodes CASRDGITGTSYNSPLHL. V and J are TRBV27 and TRBJ1-6; perhaps TRBD1 as D (6 bases). The V end lost 6 bases, the J end lost 1 base, and 19 bases lay between the germline ends. This CDR3 is 18 amino acids long. CDR1 and CDR2 (germline): MNHEY, SMNVEV (reference sequence).

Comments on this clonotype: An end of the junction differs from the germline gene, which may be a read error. CDR3: CASSLWAANTEAFF. The CDR3 region has the DNA TGCGCCAGCAGCTTGTGGGCCGCGAACACTGAAGCTTTCTTT. The chain employs TRBV7-2 and TRBJ1-1; no definite D call. Germline V gives CDR1 SGHTA, CDR2 FQGNSA. CDR3 length: 14 residues.